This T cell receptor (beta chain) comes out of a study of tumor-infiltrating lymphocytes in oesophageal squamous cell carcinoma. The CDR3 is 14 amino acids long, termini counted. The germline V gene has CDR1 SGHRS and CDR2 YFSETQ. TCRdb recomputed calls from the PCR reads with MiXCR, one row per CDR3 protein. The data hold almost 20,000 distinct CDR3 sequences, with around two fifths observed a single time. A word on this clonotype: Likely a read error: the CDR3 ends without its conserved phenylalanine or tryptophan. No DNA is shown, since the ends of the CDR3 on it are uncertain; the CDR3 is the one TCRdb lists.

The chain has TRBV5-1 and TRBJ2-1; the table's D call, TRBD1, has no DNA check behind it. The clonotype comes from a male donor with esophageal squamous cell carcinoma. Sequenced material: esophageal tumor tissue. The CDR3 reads CASSRDREGYTFGS.